This is a list of T cell receptor beta chains from one sample in a study of spatial heterogeneity in lung cancer. TCRdb fed the 5' RACE reads into MiXCR, producing one record per CDR3 protein. The sample contains some 70,000 distinct CDR3 sequences, 13% of which appear only once. Sequencing was performed on PBMCs, taken at surgery. The origin of the receptors is a male donor with early-stage non-small cell lung cancer. CDR3s include the opening cysteine and the closing phenylalanine or tryptophan. D genes are given only for firm matches. Rows may omit the clone size; those that give it use once, few, many or a size class.

v_call	j_call	d_call	clone_size	cdr3_nt	cdr3_aa
TRBV7-2	TRBJ1-1	NA	NA	TGTGCCAGCAGCCCTTATAGAACTGAAGCTTTCTTT	CASSPYRTEAFF
TRBV18	TRBJ2-7	TRBD1	NA	TGTGCCAGCTCACCCCCCGGGACAGGGGGATACGAGCAGTACTTC	CASSPPGTGGYEQYF
TRBV11-3	TRBJ2-2	NA	few	TGTGCCAGCAGCTTGGTGACAGGCGCTAACACCGGGGAGCTGTTTTTT	CASSLVTGANTGELFF
TRBV27	TRBJ2-1	NA	NA	TGTGCCAGCAGTTTAGGGGTGGTGTCCTACAATGAGCAGTTCTTC	CASSLGVVSYNEQFF
TRBV9	TRBJ1-2	TRBD1	few	TGTGCCAGCAGCGCGGAGGGACAGGGCTTCTATGGCTACACCTTC	CASSAEGQGFYGYTF
TRBV6-6	TRBJ1-2	NA	few	TGTGCCAGCAGTTACTCGCCAGGGGTTGTTGATGGCTACACCTTC	CASSYSPGVVDGYTF
TRBV7-9	TRBJ2-7	NA	many	TGTGCCAGCAGCTTTACAGGAAAAGGGGGCGAGCAGTACTTC	CASSFTGKGGEQYF
TRBV11-3	TRBJ2-1	NA	NA	TGTGCCAGCAGCTTAGGAGGTTCTCGGCCGGACAATGAGCAGTTCTTC	CASSLGGSRPDNEQFF
TRBV6-2/TRBV6-3	TRBJ2-7	NA	NA	TGTGCCAGCTACAGGGATCACGAGCAGTACTTC	CASYRDHEQYF
TRBV29-1	TRBJ2-3	NA	many	TGCAGCGTTGCAGACAGTTACACAGATACGCAGTATTTT	CSVADSYTDTQYF
TRBV3-1	TRBJ2-2	NA	NA	TGTGCCAGCAGCCAAGATTGGACCACAACCGGGGAGCTGTTTTTT	CASSQDWTTTGELFF
TRBV25-1	TRBJ1-1	NA	few	TGTGCCAGCAGTGATCGGGGTGAAGCTTTCTTT	CASSDRGEAFF
TRBV28	TRBJ1-2	NA	many	TGTGCCAGCAGATATCCGGGTTCTCTCTCGGATGGCTACACCTTC	CASRYPGSLSDGYTF
TRBV7-3	TRBJ2-1	NA	many	TGTGCCAGCAGTGGCGGAGGGTACAATGAGCAGTTCTTC	CASSGGGYNEQFF
TRBV20-1	TRBJ2-5	NA	NA	TGCAGTGCTAGATCCCTCAGCGGGCGCCAAGAGACCCAGTACTTC	CSARSLSGRQETQYF
TRBV2	TRBJ1-4	NA	few	TGTGCCAGCAGGCTGGGGGGCACTAATGAAAAACTGTTTTTT	CASRLGGTNEKLFF
TRBV20-1	TRBJ2-3	TRBD1	NA	TGCAGTGCGGGGTCGGGACAGGGGGCAGATACGCAGTATTTT	CSAGSGQGADTQYF
TRBV19	TRBJ2-6	TRBD1	once	TGTGCCAGTAGTGACTCCGGGACAGGGTATGCCAACGTCCTGACTTTC	CASSDSGTGYANVLTF
TRBV5-4	TRBJ2-1	TRBD1	few	TGTGCCAGCAGCTTGGACAGGGGTTTATACAATGAGCAGTTCTTC	CASSLDRGLYNEQFF
TRBV7-2	TRBJ2-7	TRBD2	NA	TGTGCCAGCAGCTTCGGACTAGCGGCCTACGAGCAGTACTTC	CASSFGLAAYEQYF
TRBV5-1	TRBJ2-1	TRBD2	NA	TGCGCCAGCAGCTCCTATGATACTAGCGGGAGGGCCGATGAGCAGTTCTTC	CASSSYDTSGRADEQFF
TRBV6-6	TRBJ2-2	TRBD1	few	TGTGCCAGCAAAGGGGGCTGGAACACCGGGGAGCTGTTTTTT	CASKGGWNTGELFF
TRBV20-1	TRBJ1-2	TRBD1	few	TGCAGTGCTAGAGATTTTCAGGGGGTTTCCTATGGCTACACCTTC	CSARDFQGVSYGYTF
TRBV2	TRBJ2-6	NA	many	TGTGCCAGCAGTAAGACAGCCTCTGGGGCCAACGTCCTGACTTTC	CASSKTASGANVLTF
TRBV7-2	TRBJ2-1	TRBD2	NA	TGTGCCAGCAGCTTCCCGGGACTAGCGGGTCCCTACAATGAGCAGTTCTTC	CASSFPGLAGPYNEQFF
TRBV5-1	TRBJ2-7	NA	many	TGCGCCAGCAGCTTGGCAGGGACGGCGGGGTACGAGCAGTACTTC	CASSLAGTAGYEQYF
TRBV20-1	TRBJ2-2	NA	NA	TGCAGTGCTAGAGATGCGGCGACCGGGGAGCTGTTTTTT	CSARDAATGELFF
TRBV20-1	TRBJ2-1	NA	many	TGCAGTGCTAGTTTGGGGGGTCCCTACAATGAGCAGTTCTTC	CSASLGGPYNEQFF